This T cell receptor beta chain derives from a study of blood T cell repertoires in COVID-19. Study in general: Samples representing acute and convalescent COVID-19 were sourced from the United States, Italy and Spain. The analysed material was cDNA or gDNA that came from T cells, B-cell-depleted T cells, or PBMCs.

Authors' data handling: Scientists estimated how many nucleated cells there were by amplifying reference gene primers. This table comes from immunoSEQ multiplex PCR, and its TCRdb copy is limited to in-frame clones, with some not included. That table gives V, J and clone size, and the DNA gave D and trimming. Among about 220,000 clones listed, roughly 80% were seen once. This CDR3 comprises 13 residues. CDR1 SGHNT and CDR2 YYREEE come from the germline V gene (reference sequence). V dropped 2 bases and J dropped 8; count of bases not matched to a gene: 5. The sequenced material came from peripheral blood. The TCR was taken from a woman in her 40s with active or convalescent COVID-19. V and J are TRBV5-4 and TRBJ1-2; TRBD1 matches 8 bases. CDR3 bases: TGTGCCAGCAGCTTCCGGGACAGGCCGGGCTACACCTTC. This gives the protein CASSFRDRPGYTF.